These 15 T cell receptor beta chains originate from one sample sequenced in a study of T cell changes during pregnancy in multiple sclerosis. Profiled with immunoSEQ multiplex PCR; TCRdb holds only in-frame clones, not every one. The sample lists fewer than 85,000 clones; more than 85% were seen once. The sequenced sample was peripheral blood, obtained in the first trimester of pregnancy. These receptor sequences come from a female donor in good health, enrolled as a control in a pregnancy study.

The chain employs TRBV9 and TRBJ2-7; the D gene is possibly TRBD2 (5 bases). The CDR3 runs 16 residues. V shed 0 bases and J shed 2 bases, with 15 bases lying between them. Germline loops: CDR1 SGDLS, CDR2 YYNGEE. CDR3 residues: CASSVVPGFSTYEQYF. The CDR3 region has the DNA TGTGCCAGCAGCGTAGTGCCGGGATTCAGCACCTACGAGCAGTACTTC.

This sequence joins TRBV6-5 and TRBJ2-7; TRBD2 is a possible D gene (6 bases). V was trimmed by 7 bases and J by 1 base, leaving 17 bases between them. Germline-derived CDR1 and CDR2 are MNHEY and SVGAGI. The CDR3 spans 15 residues. The CDR3 spells CASNPGGAGSYEQYF. The CDR3, as DNA: TGTGCCAGCAACCCCGGAGGGGCCGGTTCCTACGAGCAGTACTTC.

The CDR3 nucleotides read TGTGCCAGCAGCTTAGGGCATTACAGCACAGATACGCAGTATTTT. This gives the protein CASSLGHYSTDTQYF. This chain connects TRBV7-9 to TRBJ2-3; D call uncertain. The V end was cut by 1 base, the J end by 0 bases, with 8 bases between. Germline V lookup: CDR1 SEHNR, CDR2 FQNEAQ (reference sequence). The CDR3 is 15 residues long. Based on the CDR3 plus reference TRBV7-9 and TRBJ2-3, the full variable domain is DTGVSQNPRHKITKRGQNVTFRCDPISEHNRLYWYRQTLGQGPEFLTYFQNEAQLEKSRLLSDRFSAERPKGSFSTLEIQRTEQGDSAMYLCASSLGHYSTDTQYFGPGTRLTVL.

The chain uses TRBV28 and TRBJ1-2, with 8 nucleotides matching TRBD1. The CDR3 sequence is 14 residues long. Trimming cost V 6 bases and J 4 bases; bases outside gene matches: 7. Per germline, CDR1 MDHEN and CDR2 SYDVKM. CDR3 sequence reads: CASSQTGVSYGYTF. CDR3 bases: TGTGCCAGCAGCCAGACAGGGGTCAGCTATGGCTACACCTTC.

This clone was seen once. This sequence joins TRBV7-9 and TRBJ1-2, with TRBD1 matching over 9 bases. V was pared by 5 bases and J by 0 bases, with 13 bases of the junction left unmatched. CDR1 is SEHNR and CDR2 is FQNEAQ in the germline V gene (reference sequence). The CDR3 consists of 18 residues. CDR3 nucleotides: TGTGCCAGCAGCCCCGACCCGGGACAGGGTGGGTCTAACTATGGCTACACCTTC. Residues: CASSPDPGQGGSNYGYTF.

The gene calls are TRBV5-1 and TRBJ2-7, with D possibly matching TRBD2 (7 bases). V was cut by 2 bases and J by 5 bases, with 14 bases left in between. Germline V lookup: CDR1 SGHRS, CDR2 YFSETQ. This CDR3 has 14 residues. The CDR3 bases are TGCGCCAGCAGCTTCGCGGGGGCGTCCCACGAGCAGTACTTC. This translates into CASSFAGASHEQYF.

This sequence joins TRBV25-1 and TRBJ1-2; perhaps TRBD1 as D (6 bases). The CDR3 has 12 amino acids. The V gene's germline CDR1 is MGHDK and CDR2 SYGVNS. Trimming removed 5 bases at V and 11 bases at J, with 15 bases between. The CDR3 sequence is CASSFQDSAYTF. The CDR3, as DNA: TGTGCCAGCAGTTTCCAGGACAGTGCATACACCTTC.

In regard to this clone: In the same sample, other DNA sequences code for this CDR3. This sequence joins TRBV5-1 and TRBJ1-3, with unresolved D. The germline gives CDR1 SGHRS, CDR2 YFSETQ. V lost 2 bases and J 0 bases, leaving 9 bases between the germline ends. This CDR3 is built from 15 residues. The CDR3 DNA is TGCGCCAGCAGCTTAGACGGGAGCTCTGGAAACACCATATATTTT. This sequence encodes CASSLDGSSGNTIYF.

V usage is TRBV2 and J usage is TRBJ2-1, with 9 nucleotides matching TRBD2. Trimming took 3 bases from V and 7 from J; bases not matched to a gene: 7. This CDR3 contains 15 residues. CDR1 and CDR2 from the germline V gene are SNHLY and FYNNEI. The CDR3 coding sequence is TGTGCCAGCAGTGAGATTAGCGGGAGTGGGAATGAGCAGTTCTTC. Amino acid sequence: CASSEISGSGNEQFF.

The sample holds one count of this clone. The chain carries TRBV28 and TRBJ2-7, with 9 bases that match TRBD2. The trim removed 5 bases at V and 3 bases at J, leaving 5 bases unmatched. This CDR3 has 14 amino acids. In germline, CDR1 is MDHEN, CDR2 SYDVKM. This CDR3 reads CASSLLAGDYEQYF. Here the CDR3 DNA reads TGTGCCAGCAGTCTGTTAGCGGGAGACTACGAGCAGTACTTC.

The rearrangement uses TRBV28 and TRBJ2-3; tentatively, D is TRBD2 (6 bases). Germline V CDR1 and CDR2: MDHEN, SYDVKM. Deletions cut 6 bases from V and 2 bases from J, with 18 bases between. This CDR3 has 16 residues. Here the CDR3 reads CASSNSPGGFTDTQYF. The CDR3 nucleotides are TGTGCCAGCAGCAACTCTCCTGGGGGGTTCACAGATACGCAGTATTTT.

The rearrangement joins TRBV10-3 to TRBJ2-5; maybe TRBD2 (6 bases). CDR3 length: 15 residues. The ends were cut back, 0 bases at V and 2 bases at J, with 10 bases in the middle. Germline V lookup: CDR1 ENHRY, CDR2 SYGVKD. The CDR3 bases are TGTGCCATCAGTGAGTCGGGGGGTGGGCAAGAGACCCAGTACTTC. This gives the protein CAISESGGGQETQYF.

The CDR3 DNA reads as TGTGCCAGCAGGGGACAGGGGGCCGTTGAGCAGTTCTTC. Translated, it gives CASRGQGAVEQFF. The chain has TRBV7-6 and TRBJ2-1, with 12 bases matching TRBD1. Germline-derived CDR1 and CDR2 are SGHVS and FNYEAQ. CDR3 length: 13 residues. Trimming removed 6 bases from V and 9 bases from J; junction bases left unmatched: 3.

This clone was found once. J is TRBJ1-2 and V is TRBV19; D possibly corresponds to TRBD1 (6 bases). The CDR3 runs to 15 residues. Trimming stripped 3 bases from V and 2 bases from J, with 13 bases between. CDR1 and CDR2 from the germline V gene are LNHDA and SQIVND (reference sequence). This CDR3 reads CASSISGVSNYGYTF. The CDR3 DNA reads TGTGCCAGTAGTATTTCAGGGGTCTCCAACTATGGCTACACCTTC.

This chain joins TRBV19 and TRBJ2-5; no definite D call. The CDR3 consists of 14 residues. Germline CDR1 is LNHDA and CDR2 is SQIVND (reference sequence). V lost 3 bases and J 5 bases, leaving 13 bases between the germline ends. CDR3 loop: CASSMEFRVETQYF. The CDR3 bases are TGTGCCAGTAGTATGGAATTCCGGGTGGAGACCCAGTACTTC.